A single sample gave rise to the 5 T cell receptor beta chains below, sequenced in a study of monozygotic twins with inflammatory bowel disease. TCRdb reprocessed the 5' RACE reads and reports one entry per CDR3 protein, with no DNA. The sample holds under 130,000 distinct CDR3 sequences. What was sequenced was blood. The source of these receptors is a human donor with ulcerative colitis or Crohn's disease, or a healthy co-twin of an affected twin (not recorded which).

The chain links TRBV20-1 to TRBJ1-1; absent DNA, TCRdb's TRBD1 call cannot be checked. Germline V gene sequence: CDR1 DFQATT, CDR2 SNEGSKA (reference sequence). The CDR3 contains 12 residues. CDR3 amino acids: CSARGTVPEAFF.

This chain connects TRBV5-1 to TRBJ1-2. The CDR3 has 15 residues. Germline CDR1 and CDR2: SGHRS and YFSETQ. The CDR3 reads CASSLSPSREGGYTF.

This rearrangement joins TRBV23-1 to TRBJ2-2; lacking DNA, the TRBD1 call made by TCRdb goes unchecked. TRBV23-1 is an open reading frame whose function is uncertain. This CDR3 comprises 13 residues. CDR3: CASNPSGTGELFF.

The chain combines TRBV12-3 or TRBV12-4 with TRBJ2-5; TCRdb lists TRBD1, though no DNA is available to test this call. The CDR3 length is 15 residues. The CDR3 loop is CVSSEQGAIGETQYF.

The genes are TRBV11-1 and TRBJ2-7. The CDR3 length is 14 residues. Per the germline V gene, CDR1 is SGHAT and CDR2 is FQDESV (reference sequence). The chain's CDR3 is CASSLTRSIYEQYF.